A selection of T cell receptor beta chains follows, all from one sample in a study of blood T cell repertoires in COVID-19. Sequencing used immunoSEQ multiplex PCR; TCRdb keeps in-frame clones, though not all of them. Of 400,000 to 500,000 clones listed, 88% are singletons. Sequencing input: PBMCs or T cells enriched from blood (not recorded which). Every receptor here comes from a woman between 18 and 30 years old who had been exposed to COVID-19. CDR3s include the opening cysteine and the closing phenylalanine or tryptophan. The D gene is left open where the match is weak. Not every row has a clone size; where given, it reads once, few, many or a size class.

V gene	D gene	J gene	clone size	CDR3 DNA	CDR3 protein
TRBV18	TRBD2	TRBJ2-7	-	TGTGCCAGCTCACCGACTAGCGGGGTTTCCTACGAGCAGTACTTC	CASSPTSGVSYEQYF
TRBV28	TRBD2	TRBJ2-1	once	TGTGCCAGCACATTCCTAGCGGGGGGCTACAATGAGCAGTTCTTC	CASTFLAGGYNEQFF
TRBV5-8	TRBD1	TRBJ1-3	-	TGTGCCAGCAGCAGGACAGGGACAGTTTTTGGAAACACCATATATTTT	CASSRTGTVFGNTIYF
TRBV10-1	TRBD2	TRBJ2-1	-	TGCGCCAGCAGCGGTCCTCAGCGGGAGGCCAGGTCCTACAATGAGCAGTTCTTC	CASSGPQREARSYNEQFF
TRBV5-8	-	TRBJ2-4	-	TGTGCCAGCAGCTTCCCCGGGATGGGAAACATTCAGTACTTC	CASSFPGMGNIQYF
TRBV19	-	TRBJ2-7	-	TGTGCCAGCCAAGACATGCCAGGTCCCCACGAGCAGTACTTC	CASQDMPGPHEQYF
TRBV4-3	-	TRBJ1-4	-	TGCGCCAGCAGCCAAGATCCCGATGCTCAGGGGTCTAATGAAAAACTGTTTTTT	CASSQDPDAQGSNEKLFF
TRBV12-2	-	TRBJ1-2	-	TGTGCAAGTCGCTTAGCGGGGGACATCCTAAACTATGGCTACACCTTC	CASRLAGDILNYGYTF
TRBV27	-	TRBJ2-7	-	TGTGCCAGCAGTCTACAGGGAATTGGGTCCTACGAGCAGTACTTC	CASSLQGIGSYEQYF
TRBV9	TRBD1	TRBJ2-2	-	TGTGCCAGCAGCGTAAGGCCTATCCGGGACAGGGTAACCGGGGAGCTGTTTTTT	CASSVRPIRDRVTGELFF
TRBV5-6	TRBD1	TRBJ1-2	few	TGTGCCAGCAGCTTGGAGACAGGGTTCATTAACTATGGCTACACCTTC	CASSLETGFINYGYTF
TRBV5-1	TRBD2	TRBJ2-3	-	TGCGCCAGCAGCCCAAGCTTTAGCGGGAGTACAGATACGCAGTATTTT	CASSPSFSGSTDTQYF
TRBV28	-	TRBJ1-5	-	TGTGCCAGCAGTGGGGGGGGCAATCAGCCCCAGCATTTT	CASSGGGNQPQHF
TRBV4-1	TRBD1	TRBJ1-1	once	TGCGCCAGCAGCCAAGGGACAGGGGAAAGGGGCCCCCTCACTGAAGCTTTCTTT	CASSQGTGERGPLTEAFF
TRBV11-2	-	TRBJ1-6	-	TGTGCCAGCAGCTTAGGGCTTTCTGCACCCCTCCACTTT	CASSLGLSAPLHF
TRBV4-2	TRBD2	TRBJ2-3	-	TGTGCCAGCAGCCAAGGGGGAATAGCGGGGGGCTCAGATACGCAGTATTTT	CASSQGGIAGGSDTQYF
TRBV18	-	TRBJ1-4	-	TGTGCCAGCTCACCAGGGCCGACCAGTGAGGAGGGTTTTTTT	CASSPGPTSEEGFF
TRBV6-6	TRBD2	TRBJ2-1	-	TGTGCCAGCAGTTACGCTAGCGGGAGTCAGTTCTTC	CASSYASGSQFF
TRBV27	-	TRBJ2-1	-	TGTGCCAGCAAAACCATGGGCACCCACAATGAGCAGTTCTTC	CASKTMGTHNEQFF
TRBV27	-	TRBJ1-1	once	TGTGCCAGCAGTTTTGTGGACAGTCTGAACACTGAAGCTTTCTTT	CASSFVDSLNTEAFF
TRBV6-5	TRBD2	TRBJ2-7	few	TGTGCCAGCAAGCGGGAGGCCTCCTACGAGCAGTACTTC	CASKREASYEQYF
TRBV5-4	TRBD2	TRBJ2-7	-	TGTGCCAGCAGCTCCGGACTAGCATCCAATTCCTACGAGCAGTACTTC	CASSSGLASNSYEQYF
TRBV7-3	TRBD1	TRBJ2-1	-	TGTGCCAGCAGCCCTCGGGACAGGATATACAATGAGCAGTTCTTC	CASSPRDRIYNEQFF
TRBV19	TRBD2	TRBJ2-1	-	TGTGCCAGCGGGACTAGTATATTTGAGGGCACGAATGAGCAGTTCTTC	CASGTSIFEGTNEQFF
TRBV3-1/TRBV3-2	-	TRBJ2-1	-	TGTGCCAGCAGCCAAGATATCGCGGGTAGCTCCTACAATGAGCAGTTCTTC	CASSQDIAGSSYNEQFF
TRBV11-2	TRBD2	TRBJ2-3	-	TGTGCCAGCAGCTTAGTCTCTAGCGGGAGGGCAAGCACAGATACGCAGTATTTT	CASSLVSSGRASTDTQYF
TRBV28	-	TRBJ1-1	-	TGTGCCAGCAGTGGCGGGGGGGACACTGAAGCTTTCTTT	CASSGGGDTEAFF
TRBV18	-	TRBJ2-7	-	TGTGCCAGCTCACCTCAAGGGCAGGGCCCCTACGAGCAGTACTTC	CASSPQGQGPYEQYF
TRBV6-5	TRBD1	TRBJ2-7	-	TGTGCCAGCAGGGGGACAGGTCCAACCTACGAGCAGTACTTC	CASRGTGPTYEQYF
TRBV19	-	TRBJ2-2	-	TGTGCCAGTTTTGCGACATCGAACACCGGGGAGCTGTTTTTT	CASFATSNTGELFF
TRBV19	TRBD1	TRBJ2-7	-	TGTGCCAGTAGTCCCGGGACAGCATCTACCTCGCGGTACTTC	CASSPGTASTSRYF
TRBV6-5	TRBD1	TRBJ2-2	-	TGTGCCAGCAGTCGCACAGGGGCCGGGGAGCTGTTTTTT	CASSRTGAGELFF
TRBV19	TRBD2	TRBJ2-3	-	TGTGCCAGTAGCCGGGGAGGGCTCACAGATACGCAGTATTTT	CASSRGGLTDTQYF
TRBV24-1	-	TRBJ2-7	-	TGTGCCACCAGTGATCCCACTAGAGTCTACGAGCAGTACTTC	CATSDPTRVYEQYF
TRBV12-3/TRBV12-4	-	TRBJ1-5	-	TGTGCCAGCAGTTTGGGGGGGCACCAGCCCCAGCATTTT	CASSLGGHQPQHF
TRBV5-5	-	TRBJ1-3	-	TGTGCCAGCAGCTTGGATCGGGTCTCTGGAAACACCATATATTTT	CASSLDRVSGNTIYF
TRBV6-1	-	TRBJ1-1	-	TGTGCCAGCAGTGAATCGGGGGGGAACACTGAAGCTTTCTTT	CASSESGGNTEAFF
TRBV13	-	TRBJ1-6	-	TGTGCCAGCAGACAAAGAGGAGGGAATTCACCCCTCCACTTT	CASRQRGGNSPLHF
TRBV12-2	-	TRBJ2-5	-	TGTGCAAGTCACGCCGGGACTAGCGGTAACCAAGAGACCCAGTACTTC	CASHAGTSGNQETQYF
TRBV5-1	-	TRBJ2-7	-	TGCGCCAGCAGCCCGCCGACACCTTACGAGCAGTACTTC	CASSPPTPYEQYF
TRBV5-1	TRBD2	TRBJ2-7	-	TGCGCCAGCAGCTTGTCGGGACTAGCTGAGCAGTACTTC	CASSLSGLAEQYF
TRBV28	TRBD2	TRBJ2-5	-	TGTGCCAGCAGTTCCCTAGCGGGAGGGAGAGAGACCCAGTACTTC	CASSSLAGGRETQYF
TRBV4-1	-	TRBJ2-2	-	TGCGCCAGCAGCTACCGGGACTTGAACACCGGGGAGCTGTTTTTT	CASSYRDLNTGELFF
TRBV19	TRBD2	TRBJ2-1	-	TGTGCCAGTAGTATAGCCCCGGGACTAGCGGTTGAGCAGTTCTTC	CASSIAPGLAVEQFF
TRBV6-5	TRBD1	TRBJ2-7	-	TGTGCCAGCAGAGGGACAGCCTCCTACGAGCAGTACTTC	CASRGTASYEQYF
TRBV5-5	-	TRBJ1-4	-	TGTGCCAGCAGCTTGGAAGGGGGTGAATACGAAAAACTGTTTTTT	CASSLEGGEYEKLFF
TRBV6-4	-	TRBJ2-1	once	TGTGCCAGCAGTGACTCGGGGGCAGCGAGTAATGAGCAGTTCTTC	CASSDSGAASNEQFF
TRBV5-6	-	TRBJ2-5	-	TGTGCCAGCAGCTTTGGGGGGGCGGAAGAGACCCAGTACTTC	CASSFGGAEETQYF
TRBV7-9	-	TRBJ2-7	-	TGTGCCAGCAGCTTAGCCGCTTCAGGGGTCTACGAGCAGTACTTC	CASSLAASGVYEQYF